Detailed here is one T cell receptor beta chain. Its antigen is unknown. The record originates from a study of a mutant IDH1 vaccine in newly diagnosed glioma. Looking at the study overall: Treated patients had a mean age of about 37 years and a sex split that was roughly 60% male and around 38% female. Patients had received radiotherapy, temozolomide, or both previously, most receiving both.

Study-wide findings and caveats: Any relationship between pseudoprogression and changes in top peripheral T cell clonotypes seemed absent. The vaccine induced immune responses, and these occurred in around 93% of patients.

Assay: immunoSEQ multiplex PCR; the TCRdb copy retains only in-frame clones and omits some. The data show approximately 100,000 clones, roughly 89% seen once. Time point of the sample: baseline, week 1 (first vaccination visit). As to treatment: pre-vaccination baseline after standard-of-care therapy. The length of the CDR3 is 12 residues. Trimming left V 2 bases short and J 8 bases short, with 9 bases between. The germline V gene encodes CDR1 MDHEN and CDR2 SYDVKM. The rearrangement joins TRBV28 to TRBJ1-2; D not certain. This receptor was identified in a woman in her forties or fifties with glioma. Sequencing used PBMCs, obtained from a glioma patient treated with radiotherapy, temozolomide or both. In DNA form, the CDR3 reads TGTGCCAGCAGTTTAAATAAGGGAGGCTACACCTTC. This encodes CASSLNKGGYTF.